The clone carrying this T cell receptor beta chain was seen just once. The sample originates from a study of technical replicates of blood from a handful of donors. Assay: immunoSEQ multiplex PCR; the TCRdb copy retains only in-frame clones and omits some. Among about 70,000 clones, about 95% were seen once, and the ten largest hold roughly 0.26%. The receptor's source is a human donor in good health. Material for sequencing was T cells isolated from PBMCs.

CDR3 in amino acids: CASSSPGLDPSYEQYF. The CDR3 DNA sequence: TGTGCCAGCAGCTCTCCGGGACTAGACCCTAGTTACGAGCAGTACTTC. The chain links TRBV28 to TRBJ2-7, with TRBD2 matching over 8 bases. Germline assignment: CDR1 MDHEN and CDR2 SYDVKM. CDR3 size: 16 residues. After removal of 6 bases from V and 4 bases from J, the junction contained 14 bases not matched to a gene.